These 26 T cell receptor beta chains originate from one sample sequenced in a study of PD-1 blockade in mismatch repair-deficient tumors. This table comes from immunoSEQ multiplex PCR, and its TCRdb copy is limited to in-frame clones, with some not included. The table has 40,000 to 65,000 clones, more than 65% seen once. Sequences were derived from peripheral blood, sampled about 20 weeks after starting pembrolizumab. The receptors derive from an adult with mismatch repair-deficient cancer.

A note on this clone: One end of the junction fails to match germline, which may point to a read error. This sample includes further DNA sequences coding for the same CDR3. V and J are TRBV5-1 and TRBJ2-7, with D possibly TRBD1 on 5 matching bases. The germline V gene has CDR1 SGHRS and CDR2 YFSETQ. The CDR3 contains 12 residues. CDR3: CASSLGHYEQYF. Here the CDR3 DNA reads TGTGCCAGCAGCTTGGGGCACTACGAGCAGTACTTC.

This chain connects TRBV18 to TRBJ2-3; 9 nucleotides match TRBD1. With V trimmed by 1 base and J by 3 bases, 5 bases remained unmatched. CDR1 and CDR2 from the germline V gene are KGHSH and LQKENI. The CDR3 covers 16 residues. The CDR3 region is CASSPQQGARTDTQYF. DNA of the CDR3: TGTGCCAGCTCACCACAACAGGGGGCGAGGACAGATACGCAGTATTTT.

The chain recombines TRBV5-1 with TRBJ2-3; 8 positions match TRBD2. The V and J ends lost 1 base and 1 base, in that order; junction bases with no gene match: 5. The germline CDR1 and CDR2 sequences are SGHRS and YFSETQ. This CDR3 has 16 amino acids. DNA of the CDR3: TGCGCCAGCAGCTTGTCAACTAGCGGTCGCACAGATACGCAGTATTTT. This sequence encodes CASSLSTSGRTDTQYF.

This clone showed up many times. The chain carries TRBV5-1 and TRBJ2-2, with 8 positions matching TRBD2. The V gene's germline CDR1 is SGHRS and CDR2 YFSETQ. V shed 5 bases and J 1 base; nucleotides not matched to a gene: 7. There are 16 residues in the CDR3. The CDR3: CASSPSSGKNTGELFF. CDR3 DNA: TGCGCCAGCAGTCCCAGTAGCGGGAAGAACACCGGGGAGCTGTTTTTT.

The chain couples TRBV9 to TRBJ2-3, with unresolved D. In germline, CDR1 is SGDLS, CDR2 YYNGEE. V gave up 4 bases and J gave up 2 bases, with 14 bases separating them. This CDR3 has 15 residues. The CDR3 region has the DNA TGTGCCAGCAGCCCTTTTGTAGGATACACAGATACGCAGTATTTT. Residues: CASSPFVGYTDTQYF.

The chain links TRBV11-2 to TRBJ2-1; TRBD2 aligns across 8 bases. Trimming removed 5 bases from V and 6 bases from J; junction bases left unmatched: 3. Germline V gives CDR1 SGHAT, CDR2 FQNNGV. This CDR3 region has 13 residues. The CDR3 coding sequence is TGTGCCAGCAGCAAAGGACTAGCCAATGAGCAGTTCTTC. Amino acid sequence: CASSKGLANEQFF.

This clone was recorded once. The gene calls are TRBV2 and TRBJ2-5, with 9 bases that match TRBD2. This CDR3 has 15 residues. Per germline, CDR1 SNHLY and CDR2 FYNNEI. The V gene end was trimmed by 7 bases and the J gene end by 2 bases; junction bases not matched to a gene: 8. CDR3 protein: CASTFSGSNQETQYF. CDR3 sequence (DNA): TGTGCCAGCACCTTTAGCGGGAGCAATCAAGAGACCCAGTACTTC.

V is TRBV5-6 and J is TRBJ2-5, with a tentative D call TRBD1 (6 bases). CDR3 size: 15 residues. The V end lost 2 bases, the J end lost 5 bases, and 16 bases lay between the germline ends. Per the germline V gene, CDR1 is SGHDT and CDR2 is YYEEEE. The CDR3 region has the DNA TGTGCCAGCAGCTTCGGACAGCCCAGCCGGGAGACCCAGTACTTC. This encodes CASSFGQPSRETQYF.

V and J are TRBV19 and TRBJ1-1; D is undetermined. Trimming took 5 bases from V and 1 from J, leaving 8 bases between them. CDR3 length equals 13 residues. From germline, CDR1 is LNHDA and CDR2 SQIVND (reference sequence). CDR3 coding DNA: TGTGCCAGTAGTGCGGAGGAGAACACTGAAGCTTTCTTT. Translation gives CASSAEENTEAFF.

The rearrangement links TRBV2 to TRBJ2-7, with 11 bases that match TRBD2. This CDR3 spans 18 amino acids. V shed 6 bases, J shed 2 bases, and the junction held 15 bases outside the gene matches. Germline CDR1 and CDR2: SNHLY and FYNNEI. CDR3 nucleotides: TGTGCCAGCAGGCGGGGACAGGGACTAGCGGCGGCCCCCTACGAGCAGTACTTC. Translation gives CASRRGQGLAAAPYEQYF.

This chain joins TRBV19 and TRBJ2-1; weak D call: TRBD1 (6 bases). Germline-derived CDR1 and CDR2 are LNHDA and SQIVND (reference sequence). V dropped 10 bases and J dropped 10 bases, with 17 bases sitting between them. CDR3 length: 12 amino acids. This CDR3 reads CATRGQKREQFF. In DNA form, the CDR3 reads TGTGCCACCAGGGGTCAAAAGCGGGAGCAGTTCTTC. Full variable domain (remainder filled in from reference TRBV19 and TRBJ2-1): DGGITQSPKYLFRKEGQNVTLSCEQNLNHDAMYWYRQDPGQGLRLIYYSQIVNDFQKGDIAEGYSVSREKKESFPLTVTSAQKNPTAFYLCATRGQKREQFFGPGTRLTVL.

The CDR3: CASSLGTAGGSTQYF. The CDR3 DNA follows: TGTGCCAGCAGCTTAGGAACGGCGGGAGGGTCTACGCAGTATTTT. This chain joins TRBV11-3 and TRBJ2-3; TRBD2 aligns across 9 bases. CDR1 SGHNT and CDR2 YENEEA come from the germline V gene. J gave up 8 bases and V 1 base, and 7 bases lay outside the gene matches. The CDR3 consists of 15 residues.

This clone was detected once. This chain connects TRBV23-1 to TRBJ2-7; maybe TRBD1 (5 bases). TRBV23-1 has ORF status, its function being uncertain. Trimming left V 0 bases short and J 6 bases short, with 27 bases between. This CDR3 has 19 amino acids. The CDR3 spells CASSQSAKGWRWVRCEQYF. CDR3 nucleotide sequence: TGCGCCAGCAGTCAATCGGCGAAGGGGTGGCGATGGGTTCGATGCGAGCAGTACTTC.

The CDR3 loop is CASSPPGMYSNTEAFF. The CDR3, as DNA: TGTGCCAGTAGTCCTCCCGGAATGTACAGTAACACTGAAGCTTTCTTT. V gene TRBV19 combines with J gene TRBJ1-1; D is undetermined. The CDR3 contains 16 residues. Trimming stripped 5 bases from V and 2 bases from J, with 18 bases between. In germline, CDR1 is LNHDA, CDR2 SQIVND (reference sequence). Drawing the rest from reference TRBV19 and TRBJ1-1, the complete variable domain is DGGITQSPKYLFRKEGQNVTLSCEQNLNHDAMYWYRQDPGQGLRLIYYSQIVNDFQKGDIAEGYSVSREKKESFPLTVTSAQKNPTAFYLCASSPPGMYSNTEAFFGQGTRLTVV.

This clone was counted a few times. The chain joins TRBV10-3 to TRBJ1-2, with D unresolved. Germline V gene data show CDR1 as ENHRY and CDR2 as SYGVKD. The CDR3 consists of 15 residues. Trimming took 3 bases from V and 0 from J, leaving 11 bases between them. The CDR3 protein is CAISDRAASNYGYTF. CDR3 sequence (DNA): TGTGCCATCAGTGATCGGGCGGCCTCTAACTATGGCTACACCTTC.

The chain carries TRBV7-2 and TRBJ2-3, with TRBD1 as a possible D gene (6 bases). With 1 base removed from V and 0 bases from J, the gap between germline ends came to 11 bases. The CDR3 totals 16 residues. The germline V gene has CDR1 SGHTA and CDR2 FQGNSA. CDR3 loop: CASSLEDSPSTDTQYF. DNA of the CDR3: TGTGCCAGCAGCTTAGAGGACAGCCCTAGCACAGATACGCAGTATTTT.

The rearrangement joins TRBV10-3 to TRBJ2-2, with 7 bases lining up with TRBD2. The CDR3 runs to 13 residues. Germline V gene lookup returns CDR1 ENHRY and CDR2 SYGVKD. After removal of 8 bases from V and 5 bases from J, the junction contained 5 bases not matched to a gene. The CDR3 sequence is CAIWQGGTGELFF. CDR3 bases: TGTGCCATCTGGCAGGGAGGGACCGGGGAGCTGTTTTTT.

CDR3 residues: CASSTLGRTGYNEQFF. DNA for the CDR3: TGTGCCAGCAGTACCCTGGGGAGAACAGGGTACAATGAGCAGTTCTTC. This sequence joins TRBV9 and TRBJ2-1; possible D gene TRBD1, 6 bases. The length of the CDR3 is 16 residues. V lost 5 bases, J lost 4 bases, and 19 bases lay in between. CDR1 is SGDLS, CDR2 YYNGEE, per germline.

The CDR3 DNA reads as TGCGCCAGCAGTGTACAGTACTACGACAGGGGGCAAAACACCATATATTTT. Its protein is CASSVQYYDRGQNTIYF. J is TRBJ1-3 and V is TRBV10-1, with 10 bases lining up with TRBD1. Trimming cost V 4 bases and J 6 bases; bases outside gene matches: 12. The CDR3 runs to 17 residues. In germline, CDR1 is WNHNN, CDR2 SYGVQD (reference sequence).

V and J are TRBV18 and TRBJ2-2; TRBD1 aligns across 8 bases. V was pared by 3 bases and J by 3 bases, with 6 bases of the junction left unmatched. This CDR3 is 16 amino acids long. The germline V gene has CDR1 KGHSH and CDR2 LQKENI. The CDR3 protein is CASSPGQGYYTGELFF. In DNA, the CDR3 is TGTGCCAGCTCACCCGGACAGGGTTATTACACCGGGGAGCTGTTTTTT.

This chain joins TRBV19 and TRBJ2-7; weak D call: TRBD1 (5 bases). V lost 5 bases and J lost 1, with 6 bases in between. This CDR3 spans 12 amino acids. CDR1 and CDR2 from the germline V gene are LNHDA and SQIVND (reference sequence). CDR3 sequence reads: CASSSGSYEQYF. The CDR3 nucleotides are TGTGCCAGTAGTTCAGGGTCCTACGAGCAGTACTTC. Using reference TRBV19 and TRBJ2-7 for the parts outside the CDR3, the full variable domain is DGGITQSPKYLFRKEGQNVTLSCEQNLNHDAMYWYRQDPGQGLRLIYYSQIVNDFQKGDIAEGYSVSREKKESFPLTVTSAQKNPTAFYLCASSSGSYEQYFGPGTRLTVT.

The chain employs TRBV4-3 and TRBJ1-5; D possibly corresponds to TRBD1 (5 bases). This CDR3 contains 15 residues. Looked up from germline, CDR1 is LGHNA and CDR2 is YSLEER. Trimming pared 1 base from V and 7 bases from J, leaving 14 bases between. In DNA form, the CDR3 reads TGCGCCAGCAGCCAAGGATTTGGGGGAAACCAGCCCCAGCATTTT. This translates into CASSQGFGGNQPQHF.

The chain links TRBV9 to TRBJ1-1; TRBD1 matches 11 bases. CDR3 length: 15 amino acids. Germline V gene lookup returns CDR1 SGDLS and CDR2 YYNGEE. Trimming removed 3 bases from V and 1 base from J; junction bases left unmatched: 2. In DNA, the CDR3 is TGTGCCAGCAGCGGAGGGACAGGGGGGAACACTGAAGCTTTCTTT. This encodes CASSGGTGGNTEAFF.

This clone was picked up a small number of times. The CDR3 is CASSFGGGSHYGYTF. The CDR3 bases are TGTGCCAGCAGTTTCGGAGGGGGGAGCCACTATGGCTACACCTTC. V is TRBV5-4 and J is TRBJ1-2; TRBD1 is a possible D gene (6 bases). The CDR3 is made up of 15 amino acids. Trimming pared 5 bases from V and 3 bases from J, leaving 17 bases between. The germline CDR1 and CDR2 sequences are SGHNT and YYREEE (reference sequence).

The rearrangement links TRBV29-1 to TRBJ1-1; D not resolved. This CDR3 has 12 amino acids. Germline loops: CDR1 SQVTM, CDR2 ANQGSEA. V was cut by 7 bases and J by 2 bases, with 11 bases left in between. For the CDR3, the DNA is TGCAGCGGGTACAGAATTAACACTGAAGCTTTCTTT. Its protein product is CSGYRINTEAFF.

The V and J genes are TRBV7-9 and TRBJ1-5, with D unresolved. The ends were cut back, 3 bases at V and 8 bases at J, with 26 bases in the middle. This CDR3 region has 18 residues. Looked up from germline, CDR1 is SEHNR and CDR2 is FQNEAQ (reference sequence). The CDR3 nucleotides are TGTGCCAGCAGCTTCTCCGGCCGTCCCCCCGGAATCTTGAAGCCCCAGCATTTT. This gives the protein CASSFSGRPPGILKPQHF.